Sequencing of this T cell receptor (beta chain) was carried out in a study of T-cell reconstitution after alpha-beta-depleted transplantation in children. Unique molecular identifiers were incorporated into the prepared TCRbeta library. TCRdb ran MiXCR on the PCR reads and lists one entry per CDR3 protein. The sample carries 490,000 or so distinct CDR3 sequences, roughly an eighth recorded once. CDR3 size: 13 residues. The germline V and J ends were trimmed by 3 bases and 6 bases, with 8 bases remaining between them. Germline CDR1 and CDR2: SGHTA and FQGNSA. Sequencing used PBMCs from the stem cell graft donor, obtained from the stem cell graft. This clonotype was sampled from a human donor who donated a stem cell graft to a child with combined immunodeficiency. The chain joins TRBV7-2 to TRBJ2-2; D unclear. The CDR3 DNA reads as TGTGCCAGCAGCTTGCTTCTGTCCGGGGAGCTGTTTTTT. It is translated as CASSLLLSGELFF.